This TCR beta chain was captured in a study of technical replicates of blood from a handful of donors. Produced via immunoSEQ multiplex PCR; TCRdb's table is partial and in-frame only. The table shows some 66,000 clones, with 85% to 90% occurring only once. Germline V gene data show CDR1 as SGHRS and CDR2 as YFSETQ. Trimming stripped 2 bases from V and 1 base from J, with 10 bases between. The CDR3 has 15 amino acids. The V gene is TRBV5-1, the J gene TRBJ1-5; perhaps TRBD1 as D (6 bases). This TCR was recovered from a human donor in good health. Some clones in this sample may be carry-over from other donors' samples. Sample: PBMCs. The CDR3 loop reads CASSLQGMSNQPQHF. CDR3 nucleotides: TGCGCCAGCAGCTTACAGGGAATGAGCAATCAGCCCCAGCATTTT. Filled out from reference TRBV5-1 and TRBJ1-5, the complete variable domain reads KAGVTQTPRYLIKTRGQQVTLSCSPISGHRSVSWYQQTPGQGLQFLFEYFSETQRNKGNFPGRFSGRQFSNSRSEMNVSTLELGDSALYLCASSLQGMSNQPQHFGDGTRLSIL.